This T cell receptor beta chain is drawn from a study of OX40 agonist ivuxolimab in advanced cancers. Findings and limits, study-wide: Expanded peripheral T cells had an undetermined antigen specificity.

After removal of 4 bases from V and 6 bases from J, the junction contained 6 bases not matched to a gene. This CDR3 is built from 14 residues. Germline V gene lookup returns CDR1 MNHEY and CDR2 SMNVEV (reference sequence). The protocol was immunoSEQ multiplex PCR, while the TCRdb copy is restricted to in-frame clones and leaves out a portion. The sample lists approximately 69,000 clones; about 94% were seen once. For this clone: Its target is not known.

V usage is TRBV27 and J usage is TRBJ2-7; 10 bases map to TRBD2. The material sequenced was CD4+ or CD8+ T cells sorted from blood, taken in a trial of the OX40 agonist ivuxolimab. The clonotype originates from an adult with an advanced solid tumor such as melanoma, head and neck, liver or kidney cancer. Here the CDR3 reads CASSSLAGALEQYF. Written as DNA, the CDR3 is TGTGCCAGCAGTTCCCTAGCGGGGGCCCTCGAGCAGTACTTC.